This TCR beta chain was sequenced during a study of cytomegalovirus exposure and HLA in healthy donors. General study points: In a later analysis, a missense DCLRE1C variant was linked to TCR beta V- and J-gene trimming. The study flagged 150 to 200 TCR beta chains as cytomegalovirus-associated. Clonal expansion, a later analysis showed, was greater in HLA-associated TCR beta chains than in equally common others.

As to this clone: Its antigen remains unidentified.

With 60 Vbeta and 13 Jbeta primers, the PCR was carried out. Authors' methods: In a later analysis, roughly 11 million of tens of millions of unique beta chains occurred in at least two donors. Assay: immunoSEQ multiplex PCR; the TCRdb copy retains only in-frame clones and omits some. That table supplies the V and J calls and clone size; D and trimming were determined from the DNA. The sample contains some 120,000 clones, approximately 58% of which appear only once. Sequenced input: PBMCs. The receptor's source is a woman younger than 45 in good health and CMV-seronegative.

CDR3 sequence: CASSQAASGGGRTDTQYF. The CDR3 DNA sequence: TGCGCCAGCAGCCAAGCGGCTAGCGGGGGAGGGCGCACAGATACGCAGTATTTT. The genes are TRBV4-1 and TRBJ2-3; TRBD2 matches at 10 bases. The CDR3 extends over 18 amino acids. Germline V gene sequence: CDR1 MGHRA, CDR2 YSYEKL. J was trimmed by 1 base and V by 1 base; bases with no gene match: 8.